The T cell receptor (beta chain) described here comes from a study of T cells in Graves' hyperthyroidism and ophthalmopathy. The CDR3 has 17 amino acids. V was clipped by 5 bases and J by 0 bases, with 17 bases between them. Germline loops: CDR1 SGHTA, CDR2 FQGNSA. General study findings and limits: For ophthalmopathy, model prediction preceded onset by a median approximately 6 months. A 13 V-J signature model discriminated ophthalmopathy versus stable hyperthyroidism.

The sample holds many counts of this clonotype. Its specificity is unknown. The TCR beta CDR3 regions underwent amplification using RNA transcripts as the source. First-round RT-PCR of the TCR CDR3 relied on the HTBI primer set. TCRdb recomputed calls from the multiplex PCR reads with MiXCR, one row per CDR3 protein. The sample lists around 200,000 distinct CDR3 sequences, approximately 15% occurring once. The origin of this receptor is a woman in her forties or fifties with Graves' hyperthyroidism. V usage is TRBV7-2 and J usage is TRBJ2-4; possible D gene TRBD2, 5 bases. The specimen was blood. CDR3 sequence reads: CASSHGGQALAKNIQYF. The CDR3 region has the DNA TGTGCCAGCAGCCATGGAGGCCAGGCCTTAGCCAAAAACATTCAGTACTTC.